A single T cell receptor (beta chain) is shown here with its context. Trimming removed 3 bases at V and 8 bases at J, with 7 bases between. Germline V gives CDR1 SNHLY, CDR2 FYNNEI. The length of the CDR3 is 11 residues. Authors' data handling: Researchers report that nucleated cell counts were estimated from reference gene primer amplification. TCRdb's table, derived via immunoSEQ multiplex PCR, lists solely in-frame clones and lacks some. The DNA was the basis for D and trimming; V, J and clone size are from that table. The sample contains about 99,000 clones, over 75% of which appear only once. These data belong to a study of blood T cell repertoires in COVID-19. Study in general: The United States, Italy and Spain were the sources of the acute and convalescent COVID-19 samples. PBMCs, B-cell-depleted T cells, or T cells provided the cDNA or gDNA that made up the material.

J is TRBJ1-2 and V is TRBV2, with D unresolved. Source material: peripheral blood. This sequence was found in a human donor in a cohort sampled during active or convalescent COVID-19. The CDR3 protein is CASSEMGGYTF. CDR3 DNA: TGTGCCAGCAGTGAGATGGGCGGCTACACCTTC.